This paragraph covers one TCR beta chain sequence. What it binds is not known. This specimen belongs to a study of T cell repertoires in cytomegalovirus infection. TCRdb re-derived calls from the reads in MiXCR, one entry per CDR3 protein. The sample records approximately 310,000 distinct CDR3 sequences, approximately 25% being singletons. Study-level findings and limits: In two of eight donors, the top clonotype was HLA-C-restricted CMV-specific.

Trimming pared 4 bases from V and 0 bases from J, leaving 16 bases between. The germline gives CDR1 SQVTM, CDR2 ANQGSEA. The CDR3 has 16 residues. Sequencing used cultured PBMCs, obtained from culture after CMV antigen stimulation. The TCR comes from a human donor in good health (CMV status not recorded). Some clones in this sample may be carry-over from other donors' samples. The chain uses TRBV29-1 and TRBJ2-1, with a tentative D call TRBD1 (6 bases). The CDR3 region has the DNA TGCAGCGTTGTGGGGGAGAGGGGGAGCTCCTACAATGAGCAGTTCTTC. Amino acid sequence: CSVVGERGSSYNEQFF.